Listed below are T cell receptor beta chains from one sample, sequenced in a study of T cell repertoires in cytomegalovirus infection. Their antigens remain unidentified. TCRdb used MiXCR to reprocess the reads, holding one entry per CDR3 protein. The table records 65,000 to 85,000 distinct CDR3 sequences, about 27% of them present only once. Material: CD8+ T cells from cultured PBMCs, obtained from culture after CMV antigen stimulation. The receptors were gathered from a human donor in good health (CMV status not recorded). Some clones in this sample may be carry-over from other donors' samples. The CDR3 runs from the conserved cysteine through the conserved F or W. The D gene is left open where the match is weak. Rows give clone size only sometimes, using once, few, many, or a class for an expanded clone.

j_gene	v_gene	abundance	d_gene	CDR3nt	CDR3aa
TRBJ1-2	TRBV28	many	.	TGTGCCAGCAGTTTACTTAAACCCTTGGGCTACACCTTC	CASSLLKPLGYTF
TRBJ1-1	TRBV4-1	.	.	TGCGCCAGCAGCCACCCCGAGGGGTGGATCGACACTGAAGCTTTCTTT	CASSHPEGWIDTEAFF
TRBJ2-7	TRBV19	.	.	TGTGCCAGTAGTATTGGCAGGGGGGACTACGAGCAGTACTTC	CASSIGRGDYEQYF
TRBJ2-1	TRBV7-3	.	TRBD2	TGTGCCAACAGCCTCGGGGGGTTCCCGGGTGAGCAGTTCTTC	CANSLGGFPGEQFF
TRBJ2-1	TRBV3-1	.	.	TGTGCCAGCAGCCAATCTAACAGCAATGAGCAGTTCTTC	CASSQSNSNEQFF
TRBJ1-5	TRBV15	.	.	TGTGCCACCAGCAGATCTCGGGACCCCGAAGCGAATCAGCCCCAGCATTTT	CATSRSRDPEANQPQHF
TRBJ1-1	TRBV5-1	.	.	TGCGCCAGCAGCTTGGGGGAACCGAACACTGAAGCTTTCTTT	CASSLGEPNTEAFF
TRBJ1-4	TRBV12-3/TRBV12-4	few	TRBD1	TGTGCCAGCAGTTCCTCCGGGACAGGGACGGAAAAACTGTTTTTT	CASSSSGTGTEKLFF
TRBJ1-6	TRBV5-1	.	.	TGCGCCAGCAGCCCGGCGTCCGGTGGGTCATCACCCCTCCACTTT	CASSPASGGSSPLHF
TRBJ1-1	TRBV19	.	.	TGTGCCAGTATGGCCCAAAGGAACACTGAAGCTTTCTTT	CASMAQRNTEAFF
TRBJ2-3	TRBV27	.	.	TGTGCCAGCAGCTCCAGCGCGGGATCCTCCGCAGATACGCAGTATTTT	CASSSSAGSSADTQYF
TRBJ1-5	TRBV2	.	TRBD1	TGTGCCAGCAGTGAAGTGGGACAGGGTCAGCCCCAGCATTTT	CASSEVGQGQPQHF
TRBJ1-1	TRBV19	few	TRBD1	TGTGCCAGTAGGACAGGGCTCGTTGAAGCTTTCTTT	CASRTGLVEAFF
TRBJ2-4	TRBV7-9	many	.	TGTGCCAGCAGCTTCTCCGACCTAGCCAAAAACATTCAGTACTTC	CASSFSDLAKNIQYF
TRBJ2-1	TRBV2	.	TRBD2	TGTGCCAGTCTAGCGGGAGCCACGTACAATGAGCAGTTCTTC	CASLAGATYNEQFF
TRBJ2-3	TRBV5-4	.	TRBD2	TGTGCCAGCAGCTTGACTAGCGGGAGCGCAGATACGCAGTATTTT	CASSLTSGSADTQYF
TRBJ2-6	TRBV9	.	.	TGTGCCAGCCAACGCCCGGGGTCCGGGGCCAACGTCCTGACTTTC	CASQRPGSGANVLTF